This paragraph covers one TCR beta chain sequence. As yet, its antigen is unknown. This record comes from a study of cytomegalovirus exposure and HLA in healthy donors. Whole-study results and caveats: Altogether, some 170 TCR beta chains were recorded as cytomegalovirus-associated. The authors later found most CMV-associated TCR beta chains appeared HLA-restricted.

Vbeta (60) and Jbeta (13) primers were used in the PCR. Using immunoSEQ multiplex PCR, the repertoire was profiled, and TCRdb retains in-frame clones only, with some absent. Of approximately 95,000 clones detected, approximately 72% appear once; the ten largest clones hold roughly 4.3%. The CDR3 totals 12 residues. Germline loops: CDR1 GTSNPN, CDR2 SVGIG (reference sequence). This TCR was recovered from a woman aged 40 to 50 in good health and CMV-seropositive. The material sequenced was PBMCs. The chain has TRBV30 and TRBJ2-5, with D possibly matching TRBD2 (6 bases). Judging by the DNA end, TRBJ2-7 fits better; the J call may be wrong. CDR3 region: CAWSARGDEQYF. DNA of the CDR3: TGTGCCTGGAGCGCCCGCGGGGACGAGCAGTACTTC.